This T cell receptor (beta chain) was identified during a study of OX40 agonist ivuxolimab in advanced cancers. This clone was picked up a small number of times. This table comes from immunoSEQ multiplex PCR, and its TCRdb copy is limited to in-frame clones, with some not included. Of tens of thousands of clones in the sample, around 80% were seen once. This CDR3 has 16 amino acids. Trimming shortened V by 4 bases and J by 0 bases, and 14 bases separated the two germline ends. CDR1 is MRHNA, CDR2 SNTAGT, per germline. V and J are TRBV6-4 and TRBJ2-3; no clear D gene. This clonotype originated in an adult with an advanced solid tumor such as melanoma, head and neck, liver or kidney cancer. This material consisted of CD4+ or CD8+ T cells sorted from blood, taken in a trial of the OX40 agonist ivuxolimab. The CDR3 here is CASSGLTGDSTDTQYF. The CDR3 DNA follows: TGTGCCAGCAGTGGTTTAACCGGAGACAGCACAGATACGCAGTATTTT.